One sample yielded the 18 T cell receptor beta chains listed below, sequenced in a study of blood T cell repertoires in COVID-19. Sequencing used immunoSEQ multiplex PCR; TCRdb keeps in-frame clones, though not all of them. The sample has some 210,000 clones, more than 80% seen once. Sample: PBMCs or T cells enriched from blood (not recorded which). All receptors derive from a man aged 40-50 years who had recovered from COVID-19.

This clone was detected a few times. This chain uses TRBV5-4 with TRBJ1-1; D possibly corresponds to TRBD1 (6 bases). There are 14 residues in the CDR3. Trimming removed 4 bases at V and 1 base at J, with 11 bases between. From germline, CDR1 is SGHNT and CDR2 YYREEE (reference sequence). The DNA for the CDR3 is TGTGCCAGCAGCACCGCAGGGGCGAACACTGAAGCTTTCTTT. This sequence encodes CASSTAGANTEAFF.

This chain connects TRBV3-1 (or the pseudogene TRBV3-2) to TRBJ1-6; D is unresolved. Trimming removed 5 bases at V and 8 bases at J, with 10 bases between. In germline, CDR1 is LGHDT, CDR2 YNNKEL (reference sequence). The CDR3 is made up of 13 amino acids. CDR3 in DNA: TGTGCCAGCAGCTCACAGAAGTATTCACCCCTCCACTTT. Translation gives CASSSQKYSPLHF.

The rearrangement links TRBV7-3 to TRBJ2-1; 16 positions match TRBD2. Trimming cost V 4 bases and J 12 bases; bases outside gene matches: 6. Looked up from germline, CDR1 is SGHTA and CDR2 is FQGTGA. The CDR3 sequence is 15 residues long. The CDR3 sequence is CASSSGLAGGGRQFF. For the CDR3, the DNA is TGTGCCAGCAGCTCGGGACTAGCGGGAGGGGGAAGGCAGTTCTTC.

This rearrangement joins TRBV27 to TRBJ2-7, with TRBD1 identical over 7 bases. Germline assignment: CDR1 MNHEY and CDR2 SMNVEV (reference sequence). The CDR3 is made up of 15 amino acids. With 4 bases clipped from V and 4 bases from J, the junction kept 10 bases outside the gene matches. Here the CDR3 DNA reads TGTGCCAGCAGTTCTTATGACAGGGCGGCTTACGAGCAGTACTTC. It encodes CASSSYDRAAYEQYF.

The chain uses TRBV5-1 and TRBJ2-5; D gene unclear. V lost 0 bases, J lost 1 base, and 4 bases lay in between. The CDR3 contains 13 residues. Germline V lookup: CDR1 SGHRS, CDR2 YFSETQ. DNA for the CDR3: TGCGCCAGCAGCTTGGCCTCCCAAGAGACCCAGTACTTC. It yields the protein CASSLASQETQYF. Full variable domain (outside the CDR3, taken from reference TRBV5-1 and TRBJ2-5): KAGVTQTPRYLIKTRGQQVTLSCSPISGHRSVSWYQQTPGQGLQFLFEYFSETQRNKGNFPGRFSGRQFSNSRSEMNVSTLELGDSALYLCASSLASQETQYFGPGTRLLVL.

The chain couples TRBV11-3 to TRBJ2-3; TRBD2 agrees at 12 bases. J was trimmed by 0 bases and V by 5 bases; bases with no gene match: 3. Germline lookup yields CDR1 SGHNT and CDR2 YENEEA. This CDR3 has 16 residues. The CDR3 region has the DNA TGTGCCAGCAGCATGGGGACTAGCGGGAGCACAGATACGCAGTATTTT. This translates into CASSMGTSGSTDTQYF.

The chain couples TRBV7-3 to TRBJ2-7; D not resolved. The V gene lost 5 bases and the J gene lost 6 bases, with 23 bases spanning the gap. This CDR3 has 16 amino acids. The germline V gene has CDR1 SGHTA and CDR2 FQGTGA. The CDR3 DNA reads TGTGCCAGCAGCCCCCGAAACGCGGCGCCTTCGGCCGAGCAGTACTTC. Translation gives CASSPRNAAPSAEQYF.

The gene calls are TRBV7-2 and TRBJ1-2; possible D gene TRBD1, 5 bases. The CDR3 extends over 13 amino acids. The V gene's germline CDR1 is SGHTA and CDR2 FQGNSA. V was clipped by 1 base and J by 8 bases, with 11 bases between them. The CDR3 loop is CASSLGRVIGYTF. In nucleotides, the CDR3 is TGTGCCAGCAGCTTAGGCAGGGTAATCGGCTACACCTTC.

V and J are TRBV18 and TRBJ1-2; 9 bases align to TRBD1. V lost 3 bases to trimming and J lost 5 bases; unmatched junction nucleotides: 7. This CDR3 is built from 15 residues. The V gene's germline CDR1 is KGHSH and CDR2 LQKENI. The CDR3 protein is CASSPPGQGSYGYTF. DNA of the CDR3: TGTGCCAGCTCACCCCCGGGACAGGGCTCTTATGGCTACACCTTC. Filled out from reference TRBV18 and TRBJ1-2, the complete variable domain reads NAGVMQNPRHLVRRRGQEARLRCSPMKGHSHVYWYRQLPEEGLKFMVYLQKENIIDESGMPKERFSAEFPKEGPSILRIQQVVRGDSAAYFCASSPPGQGSYGYTFGSGTRLTVV.

The chain is built from TRBV5-1 and TRBJ1-2; 8 positions agree with TRBD1. The length of the CDR3 is 14 residues. The V and J ends lost 3 bases and 2 bases, in that order; junction bases with no gene match: 3. Germline CDR1 reads SGHRS; CDR2 reads YFSETQ. The CDR3 spells CASSSQGGNYGYTF. The CDR3 region has the DNA TGCGCCAGCAGCTCACAGGGGGGCAACTATGGCTACACCTTC. The full variable domain, completed using reference TRBV5-1 and TRBJ1-2, is KAGVTQTPRYLIKTRGQQVTLSCSPISGHRSVSWYQQTPGQGLQFLFEYFSETQRNKGNFPGRFSGRQFSNSRSEMNVSTLELGDSALYLCASSSQGGNYGYTFGSGTRLTVV.

The rearrangement links TRBV19 to TRBJ2-6, with a tentative D call TRBD1 (6 bases). This CDR3 is built from 15 residues. The germline V gene has CDR1 LNHDA and CDR2 SQIVND (reference sequence). The V end lost 9 bases, the J end lost 2 bases, and 14 bases lay between the germline ends. CDR3 loop: CARTPWTAGANVLTF. The CDR3, as DNA: TGTGCCAGAACCCCTTGGACAGCTGGGGCCAACGTCCTGACTTTC.

This clone was found once. The CDR3 region is CASSPHRTGRTGELFF. CDR3 nucleotides: TGTGCCAGCAGCCCGCACAGGACCGGGAGGACCGGGGAGCTGTTTTTT. The V and J genes are TRBV3-1 (or the pseudogene TRBV3-2) and TRBJ2-2; 7 nucleotides align to TRBD2. With 4 bases clipped from V and 5 bases from J, the junction kept 10 bases outside the gene matches. Germline loops: CDR1 LGHDT, CDR2 YNNKEL (reference sequence). The CDR3 is 16 residues long.

CDR3: CASSDRMGGGTEAFF. CDR3 sequence (DNA): TGTGCCAGCAGCGACCGAATGGGAGGGGGGACTGAAGCTTTCTTT. The chain employs TRBV6-4 and TRBJ1-1; possible D gene TRBD1, 6 bases. Trimming pared 6 bases from V and 5 bases from J, leaving 19 bases between. CDR3 length equals 15 residues. Germline V gene lookup returns CDR1 MRHNA and CDR2 SNTAGT.

J is TRBJ2-5 and V is TRBV29-1, with D perhaps TRBD2 (5 bases). Trimming left V 5 bases short and J 7 bases short, with 17 bases between. The CDR3 covers 13 residues. Germline CDR1 SQVTM, CDR2 ANQGSEA. The CDR3 bases are TGCAGCGTTCTATGGGCGCATCGGGGGACCCAGTACTTC. Translating gives CSVLWAHRGTQYF.

The chain has TRBV27 and TRBJ1-6; no definite D call. This CDR3 has 13 residues. V lost 10 bases and J 7 bases, leaving 14 bases between the germline ends. CDR1 is MNHEY, CDR2 SMNVEV, per germline (reference sequence). CDR3 in DNA: TGTGCCACCCGCCAAACAATAAATTCACCCCTCCACTTT. This gives the protein CATRQTINSPLHF.

The J gene is TRBJ2-1, the V gene TRBV7-6; maybe TRBD2 (7 bases). Germline V CDR1 and CDR2: SGHVS, FNYEAQ. The CDR3 covers 15 residues. V was trimmed by 5 bases and J by 3 bases, leaving 14 bases between them. This chain's CDR3 is CASSQVGGGYNEQFF. In nucleotides, the CDR3 is TGTGCCAGCAGCCAAGTAGGGGGGGGCTACAATGAGCAGTTCTTC.

This chain joins TRBV25-1 and TRBJ2-7, with D possibly being TRBD2 (7 bases). This CDR3 has 17 amino acids. Germline CDR1 and CDR2: MGHDK and SYGVNS. The germline V and J ends were trimmed by 6 bases and 0 bases, with 21 bases remaining between them. The CDR3 is CASREGGGGRSSYEQYF. CDR3 DNA sequence: TGTGCCAGCAGAGAGGGGGGCGGGGGTCGGAGCTCCTACGAGCAGTACTTC.

The chain links TRBV5-1 to TRBJ2-4; D may be TRBD1 (6 bases). This CDR3 region has 16 residues. V lost 1 base, J lost 3 bases, and 14 bases lay in between. Germline CDR1 reads SGHRS; CDR2 reads YFSETQ. CDR3 amino acids: CASSLTSGVDKNIQYF. DNA for the CDR3: TGCGCCAGCAGCTTGACCTCAGGGGTAGACAAAAACATTCAGTACTTC.